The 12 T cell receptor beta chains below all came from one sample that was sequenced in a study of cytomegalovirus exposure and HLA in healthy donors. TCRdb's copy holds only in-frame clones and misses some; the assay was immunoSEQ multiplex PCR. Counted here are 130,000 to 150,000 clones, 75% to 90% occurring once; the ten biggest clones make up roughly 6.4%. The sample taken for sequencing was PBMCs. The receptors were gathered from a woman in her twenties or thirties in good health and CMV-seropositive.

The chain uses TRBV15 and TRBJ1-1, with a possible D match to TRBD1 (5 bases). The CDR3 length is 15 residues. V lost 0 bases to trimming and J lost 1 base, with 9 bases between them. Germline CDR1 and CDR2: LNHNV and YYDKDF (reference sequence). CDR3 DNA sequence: TGTGCCACCAGCAGAGATTGGGGGGGGAACACTGAAGCTTTCTTT. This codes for CATSRDWGGNTEAFF.

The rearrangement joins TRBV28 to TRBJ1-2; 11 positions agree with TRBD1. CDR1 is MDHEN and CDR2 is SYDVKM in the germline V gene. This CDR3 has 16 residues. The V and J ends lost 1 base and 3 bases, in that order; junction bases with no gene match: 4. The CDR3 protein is CASSLYGTGGDYGYTF. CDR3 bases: TGTGCCAGCAGTTTATATGGGACAGGGGGGGACTATGGCTACACCTTC.

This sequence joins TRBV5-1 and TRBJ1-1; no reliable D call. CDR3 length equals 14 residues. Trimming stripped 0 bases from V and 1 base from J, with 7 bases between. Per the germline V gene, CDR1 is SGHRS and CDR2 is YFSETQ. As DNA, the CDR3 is TGCGCCAGCAGCTTGGGTACATCGAACACTGAAGCTTTCTTT. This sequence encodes CASSLGTSNTEAFF.

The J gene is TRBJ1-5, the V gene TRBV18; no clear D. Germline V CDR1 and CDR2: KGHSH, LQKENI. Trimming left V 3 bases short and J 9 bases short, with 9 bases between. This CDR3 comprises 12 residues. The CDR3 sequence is CASSPGFPPQHF. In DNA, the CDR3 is TGTGCCAGCTCACCCGGTTTTCCGCCCCAGCATTTT.

CDR3 DNA sequence: TGCGCCAGCAGCCACGGCATATCAACTCGGGGCTATGGCTACACCTTC. Translated, it gives CASSHGISTRGYGYTF. The rearrangement links TRBV5-1 to TRBJ1-2; D is unresolved. The CDR3 contains 16 residues. The germline V gene has CDR1 SGHRS and CDR2 YFSETQ. Trimming removed 4 bases at V and 4 bases at J, with 20 bases between.

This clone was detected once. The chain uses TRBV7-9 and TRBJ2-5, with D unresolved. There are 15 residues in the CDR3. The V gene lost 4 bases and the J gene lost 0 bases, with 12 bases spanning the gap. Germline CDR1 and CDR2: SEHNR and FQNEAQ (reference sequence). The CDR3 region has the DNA TGTGCCAGCAGCTCCTCAAGGCAGGACCAAGAGACCCAGTACTTC. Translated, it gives CASSSSRQDQETQYF.

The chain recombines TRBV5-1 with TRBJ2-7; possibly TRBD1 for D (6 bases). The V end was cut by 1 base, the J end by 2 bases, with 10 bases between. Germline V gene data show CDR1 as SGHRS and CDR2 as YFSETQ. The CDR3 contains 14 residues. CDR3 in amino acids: CASSLMGAAYEQYF. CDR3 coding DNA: TGCGCCAGCAGCTTGATGGGGGCAGCCTACGAGCAGTACTTC. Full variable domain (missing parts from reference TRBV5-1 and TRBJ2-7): KAGVTQTPRYLIKTRGQQVTLSCSPISGHRSVSWYQQTPGQGLQFLFEYFSETQRNKGNFPGRFSGRQFSNSRSEMNVSTLELGDSALYLCASSLMGAAYEQYFGPGTRLTVT.

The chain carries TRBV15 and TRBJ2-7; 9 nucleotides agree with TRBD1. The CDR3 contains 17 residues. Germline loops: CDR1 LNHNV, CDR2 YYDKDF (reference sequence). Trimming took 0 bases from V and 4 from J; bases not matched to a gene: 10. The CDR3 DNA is TGTGCCACCAGCAGAGACCATACCGGGACAGGGCTTTACGAGCAGTACTTC. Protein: CATSRDHTGTGLYEQYF.

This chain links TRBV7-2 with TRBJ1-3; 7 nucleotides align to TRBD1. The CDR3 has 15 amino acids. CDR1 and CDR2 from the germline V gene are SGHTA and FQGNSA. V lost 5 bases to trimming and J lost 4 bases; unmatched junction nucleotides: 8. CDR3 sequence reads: CASSISTGSGNTIYF. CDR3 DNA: TGTGCCAGCAGCATCTCGACAGGGTCCGGAAACACCATATATTTT. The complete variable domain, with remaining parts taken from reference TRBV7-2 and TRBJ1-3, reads GAGVSQSPSNKVTEKGKDVELRCDPISGHTALYWYRQSLGQGLEFLIYFQGNSAPDKSGLPSDRFSAERTGGSVSTLTIQRTQQEDSAVYLCASSISTGSGNTIYFGEGSWLTVV.

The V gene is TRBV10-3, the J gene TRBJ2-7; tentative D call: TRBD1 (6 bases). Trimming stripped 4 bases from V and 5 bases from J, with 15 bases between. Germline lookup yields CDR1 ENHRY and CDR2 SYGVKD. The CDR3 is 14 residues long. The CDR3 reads CAISGLQGSHEQYF. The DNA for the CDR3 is TGTGCCATCAGTGGCTTGCAGGGGAGCCACGAGCAGTACTTC.

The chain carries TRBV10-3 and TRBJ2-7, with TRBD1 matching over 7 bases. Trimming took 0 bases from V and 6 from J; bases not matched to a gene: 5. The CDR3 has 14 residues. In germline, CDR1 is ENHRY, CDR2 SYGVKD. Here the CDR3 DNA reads TGTGCCATCAGTGAGTCAGAGACAGGGAGCGAGCAGTACTTC. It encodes CAISESETGSEQYF.

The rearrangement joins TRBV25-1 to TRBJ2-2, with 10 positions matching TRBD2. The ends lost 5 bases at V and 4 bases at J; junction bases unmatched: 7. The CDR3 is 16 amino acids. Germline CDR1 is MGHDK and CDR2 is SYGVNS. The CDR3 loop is CASSLAGVESTGELFF. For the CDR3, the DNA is TGTGCCAGCAGTCTAGCGGGAGTTGAGAGCACCGGGGAGCTGTTTTTT.